These 28 T cell receptor beta chains share one sample of origin, sequenced in a study of T cell responses to AZD1222 COVID-19 vaccine. TCRdb's copy holds only in-frame clones and misses some; the assay was immunoSEQ multiplex PCR. This table holds 100,000 to 130,000 clones, about 90% found once. The sample was peripheral blood, taken on day 0 of AZD1222 vaccination. Receptors originate from an adult in good health.

Here the CDR3 DNA reads TGTGCCAGCAGTGAGACAGCGGCGCTGGGAGATACGCAGTATTTT. This translates into CASSETAALGDTQYF. The rearrangement uses TRBV6-1 and TRBJ2-3; the D gene could be TRBD1 or TRBD2 (5 bases each). Germline lookup yields CDR1 MNHNS and CDR2 SASEGT. V dropped 3 bases and J dropped 5 bases, with 15 bases sitting between them. There are 15 residues in the CDR3.

The chain links TRBV30 to TRBJ1-2; D uncertain. Germline V gene data show CDR1 as GTSNPN and CDR2 as SVGIG (reference sequence). The CDR3 totals 12 residues. The ends were cut back, 2 bases at V and 6 bases at J, with 10 bases in the middle. CDR3 protein: CAWSRLGDGYTF. The CDR3 DNA reads as TGTGCCTGGAGTAGATTGGGAGATGGCTACACCTTC.

This clone was recorded once. The chain uses TRBV5-4 and TRBJ2-1; TRBD1 or TRBD2 may be the D gene (6 bases each). The V end was cut by 3 bases, the J end by 7 bases, with 17 bases between. This CDR3 comprises 15 residues. Per the germline V gene, CDR1 is SGHNT and CDR2 is YYREEE (reference sequence). In nucleotides, the CDR3 is TGTGCCAGCAGCTATCGGGGGCCCCGAGGGAATGAGCAGTTCTTC. Protein product: CASSYRGPRGNEQFF.

V is TRBV7-9 and J is TRBJ2-1; D unclear. Germline V CDR1 and CDR2: SEHNR, FQNEAQ (reference sequence). V lost 2 bases and J lost 7, with 15 bases in between. The CDR3 covers 15 residues. The CDR3 reads CASSLTGRATNEQFF. CDR3 nucleotides: TGTGCCAGCAGCTTAACTGGACGGGCGACAAATGAGCAGTTCTTC.

The gene calls are TRBV7-2 and TRBJ2-5, with 9 bases matching TRBD2. V was pared by 4 bases and J by 4 bases, with 7 bases of the junction left unmatched. In germline, CDR1 is SGHTA, CDR2 FQGNSA. The CDR3 loop spans 15 amino acids. CDR3 region: CASSSTRTSVETQYF. The DNA for the CDR3 is TGTGCCAGCAGCTCCACTCGGACTAGCGTAGAGACCCAGTACTTC.

The V and J genes are TRBV6-1 and TRBJ2-7; D perhaps matches TRBD2 (5 bases). Germline CDR1 reads MNHNS; CDR2 reads SASEGT. The CDR3 totals 16 residues. V dropped 0 bases and J dropped 0 bases, with 12 bases sitting between them. CDR3 nucleotide sequence: TGTGCCAGCAGTGAAGCGGCAGGCGCGGGCTCCTACGAGCAGTACTTC. Translated: CASSEAAGAGSYEQYF.

The chain carries TRBV19 and TRBJ1-4; D gene ambiguous. Germline values: CDR1 LNHDA, CDR2 SQIVND (reference sequence). The CDR3 is made up of 14 amino acids. Trimming removed 3 bases at V and 5 bases at J, with 10 bases between. This chain's CDR3 is CASSIGFTNEKLFF. The DNA of the CDR3 is TGTGCCAGTAGTATTGGATTTACCAATGAAAAACTGTTTTTT.

There are many counts of this clone. This chain links TRBV4-2 with TRBJ1-1; D not certain. Per germline, CDR1 LGHNA and CDR2 YNFKEQ. Deletions cut 0 bases from V and 1 base from J, with 9 bases between. This CDR3 spans 15 amino acids. In DNA form, the CDR3 reads TGTGCCAGCAGCCAAGACTGGCAATCGAACACTGAAGCTTTCTTT. It is translated as CASSQDWQSNTEAFF.

V and J are TRBV4-1 and TRBJ2-7; D is undetermined. V shed 2 bases and J shed 5 bases, with 19 bases lying between them. Germline V CDR1 and CDR2: MGHRA, YSYEKL. The CDR3 sequence is 16 residues long. The CDR3 loop reads CASSQISPIPLDEQYF. CDR3 bases: TGCGCCAGCAGCCAAATTAGTCCGATACCACTTGACGAGCAGTACTTC.

The chain joins TRBV4-3 to TRBJ2-1; TRBD1 is a possible D gene (5 bases). V was cut by 8 bases and J by 3 bases, with 11 bases left in between. Germline lookup yields CDR1 LGHNA and CDR2 YSLEER. The CDR3 sequence is 13 residues long. CDR3 sequence (DNA): TGCGCCAGCGCGGCAGGGCTCTACAATGAGCAGTTCTTC. Amino acid sequence: CASAAGLYNEQFF.

The chain couples TRBV11-2 to TRBJ2-5; TRBD1 aligns across 9 bases. Trimming removed 5 bases from V and 4 bases from J; junction bases left unmatched: 8. The CDR3 is 15 residues long. The V gene's germline CDR1 is SGHAT and CDR2 FQNNGV. Here the CDR3 reads CASSGGTGSGETQYF. The CDR3 DNA reads TGTGCCAGCAGCGGCGGGACAGGGAGTGGAGAGACCCAGTACTTC.

Notes on this clone: The junction does not match germline at one end; this may be a read error. V and J are TRBV5-6 and TRBJ1-6, with 9 bases matching TRBD1. The CDR3 is 15 amino acids. Germline V CDR1 and CDR2: SGHDT, YYEEEE. CDR3 region: CAGRVGQGNNSPLHF. For the CDR3, the DNA is TGTGCCGGCAGAGTCGGACAGGGGAATAATTCACCCCTCCACTTT.

The CDR3 bases are TGCGCCAGCAGCCAAGTCGTTGGGGGAAGGACACCCCTCCACTTT. Translating it yields CASSQVVGGRTPLHF. The rearrangement uses TRBV4-3 and TRBJ1-6, with D tentatively TRBD1 (5 bases). This CDR3 has 15 residues. Germline values: CDR1 LGHNA, CDR2 YSLEER. V was clipped by 1 base and J by 11 bases, with 15 bases between them.

This chain links TRBV29-1 with TRBJ1-4; 10 bases align to TRBD1. Trimming at V came to 6 bases and at J to 5 bases, leaving 9 bases not matched to a gene. Germline V CDR1 and CDR2: SQVTM, ANQGSEA. CDR3 size: 15 residues. The CDR3 DNA reads TGCAGCGTCTCAAGGACAGGGGGAAGGAATGAAAAACTGTTTTTT. It yields the protein CSVSRTGGRNEKLFF.

V gene TRBV6-6 combines with J gene TRBJ2-7; D is possibly TRBD2 (6 bases). There are 12 residues in the CDR3. With 8 bases removed from V and 3 bases from J, the gap between germline ends came to 11 bases. Germline V lookup: CDR1 MNHNY, CDR2 SVGAGI (reference sequence). CDR3 amino acids: CASGGTNYEQYF. Here the CDR3 DNA reads TGTGCCAGCGGGGGGACCAACTACGAGCAGTACTTC.

To note about this clone: Other DNA sequences within the sample encode an identical CDR3. CDR3 sequence reads: CASSQEAGRGTEAFF. DNA of the CDR3: TGCGCCAGCAGCCAAGAGGCGGGGCGCGGCACTGAAGCTTTCTTT. The V gene is TRBV4-3, the J gene TRBJ1-1; D possibly corresponds to TRBD1 (5 bases). This CDR3 is built from 15 residues. V lost 0 bases and J 4 bases, leaving 12 bases between the germline ends. CDR1 LGHNA and CDR2 YSLEER come from the germline V gene.

The chain is built from TRBV19 and TRBJ1-1, with D unresolved. CDR1 is LNHDA and CDR2 is SQIVND in the germline V gene (reference sequence). The CDR3 contains 15 residues. Trimming took off 6 bases at V and 1 base at J, with 15 bases between the two ends. The CDR3 loop is CASSPTGRRNTEAFF. CDR3 nucleotide sequence: TGTGCCAGTAGCCCAACCGGACGGAGGAACACTGAAGCTTTCTTT.

V is TRBV6-2 or TRBV6-3 and J is TRBJ2-3; TRBD2 matches at 8 bases. V lost 0 bases and J lost 8; bases outside the gene matches: 13. CDR3 length: 17 residues. Looked up from germline, CDR1 is MNHEY and CDR2 is SVGEGT. The CDR3 protein is CASSYSISGAPRGTQYF. For the CDR3, the DNA is TGTGCCAGCAGTTACTCGATTAGCGGGGCCCCACGGGGTACGCAGTATTTT.

The chain is built from TRBV10-1 and TRBJ1-5; D unclear. The germline gives CDR1 WNHNN, CDR2 SYGVQD (reference sequence). V was trimmed by 9 bases and J by 5 bases, leaving 8 bases between them. The CDR3 has 11 residues. The CDR3 protein is CARKRDQPQHF. The CDR3 region has the DNA TGCGCCAGAAAACGCGATCAGCCCCAGCATTTT.

The chain links TRBV4-3 to TRBJ2-6; D not resolved. Trimming cost V 4 bases and J 0 bases, with 10 bases left between them. CDR3 size: 16 residues. The germline V gene encodes CDR1 LGHNA and CDR2 YSLEER. In DNA, the CDR3 is TGCGCCAGCAGCCGAGGATCGACCTCTGGGGCCAACGTCCTGACTTTC. This codes for CASSRGSTSGANVLTF.

The chain recombines TRBV29-1 with TRBJ1-2; 7 positions agree with TRBD1. Per germline, CDR1 SQVTM and CDR2 ANQGSEA. The CDR3 sequence is 13 residues long. V shed 6 bases and J 4 bases; nucleotides not matched to a gene: 8. CDR3 DNA: TGCAGCGTGGAGCGGGACAGCTTCTATGGCTACACCTTC. Translated, it gives CSVERDSFYGYTF.

The rearrangement uses TRBV21-1 and TRBJ1-2; the table's D call of TRBD1 was not tested on the DNA. TRBV21-1 corresponds to a pseudogene. The CDR3 sequence is 15 residues long. In nucleotides, the CDR3 is TGTGCCAGCAGCAGACAGGGGGAAAAGCTCTATGGCTACACCTTC. Translated, it gives CASSRQGEKLYGYTF.

The chain combines TRBV18 with TRBJ1-5, with 11 nucleotides matching TRBD1. Germline lookup yields CDR1 KGHSH and CDR2 LQKENI. Trimming at V came to 3 bases and at J to 2 bases, leaving 3 bases not matched to a gene. CDR3 length: 16 residues. The CDR3 reads CASSPRDRGGNQPQHF. DNA of the CDR3: TGTGCCAGCTCACCGCGGGACAGGGGGGGCAATCAGCCCCAGCATTTT. The whole variable domain, remainder taken from reference TRBV18 and TRBJ1-5, is NAGVMQNPRHLVRRRGQEARLRCSPMKGHSHVYWYRQLPEEGLKFMVYLQKENIIDESGMPKERFSAEFPKEGPSILRIQQVVRGDSAAYFCASSPRDRGGNQPQHFGDGTRLSIL.

This chain uses TRBV3-1 (or the pseudogene TRBV3-2) with TRBJ2-7; either TRBD1 or TRBD2 may fit D (5 bases each). Germline assignment: CDR1 LGHDT and CDR2 YNNKEL (reference sequence). This CDR3 spans 14 amino acids. V was pared by 3 bases and J by 2 bases, with 11 bases between. CDR3 DNA: TGTGCCAGCAGCCAGTGGGACCGACCCTACGAGCAGTACTTC. Amino acid sequence: CASSQWDRPYEQYF.

The chain carries TRBV7-9 and TRBJ1-6; D remains unclear. The CDR3 has 13 amino acids. Per germline, CDR1 SEHNR and CDR2 FQNEAQ (reference sequence). With 2 bases removed from V and 8 bases from J, the gap between germline ends came to 7 bases. The CDR3 nucleotides read TGTGCCAGCAGCTTAAGAAACGATTCACCCCTCCACTTT. Amino acids: CASSLRNDSPLHF.

The rearrangement joins TRBV4-3 to TRBJ1-2; TRBD1 might be the D (5 bases). The V gene's germline CDR1 is LGHNA and CDR2 YSLEER. Trimming shortened V by 0 bases and J by 7 bases, and 6 bases separated the two germline ends. The CDR3 has 12 residues. The DNA of the CDR3 is TGCGCCAGCAGCCAAGATGGGGGTGGCTACACCTTC. This codes for CASSQDGGGYTF.

The chain uses TRBV29-1 and TRBJ2-5, with D possibly TRBD1 on 6 matching bases. This CDR3 has 12 amino acids. The germline CDR1 and CDR2 sequences are SQVTM and ANQGSEA. This CDR3 reads CGFRQAKETQYF. CDR3 DNA: TGCGGATTCCGACAGGCCAAAGAGACCCAGTACTTC.

CDR3 nucleotides: TGTGCCAGTAGTATAGACAGGGGGACTGAAGCTTTCTTT. Its translation: CASSIDRGTEAFF. The chain recombines TRBV19 with TRBJ1-1; the match to TRBD1 covers 7 bases. V gave up 0 bases and J gave up 5 bases; unmatched junction bases: 0. Germline CDR1 is LNHDA and CDR2 is SQIVND (reference sequence). The CDR3 length is 13 residues.